This T cell receptor (beta chain) came from a study of regulatory T cells in long-lasting Graves disease. General study findings and limits: Persistent Graves' patients showed a TCR diversity that was lower than that of newly diagnosed ones. Favored gene segments in persistent disease were TRBV28, TRBJ1-2 and TRBJ2-5.

Building the TCR beta libraries relied on iRepertoire HTBI primers, and CDR3 regions underwent Arm-PCR. In TCRdb, the multiplex PCR reads were re-called with MiXCR into one record per CDR3 protein. Among roughly 500,000 distinct CDR3 sequences, under 25% were seen once, and the ten largest hold around 7%. The time point denotes: persistent/refractory GD, antithyroid drugs over 5 years with positive TRAb. The authors made the TCR library using RNA they extracted from PBMCs. A blood draw put around 9.3 milliliters of peripheral blood into EDTA tubes. The CDR3 runs 13 residues. V was clipped by 1 base and J by 5 bases, with 10 bases between them. CDR1 and CDR2 from the germline V gene are SGHNT and YYREEE (reference sequence). With respect to this clonotype: What it binds is unknown.

The sequence was obtained from a female donor with Graves disease. The sequences come from peripheral blood mononuclear cells (PBMCs), collected when the disease was refractory, from a patient treated with antithyroid drugs. The rearrangement joins TRBV5-4 to TRBJ2-7, with D possibly being TRBD2 (5 bases). In nucleotides, the CDR3 is TGTGCCAGCAGCTTGCCCGGAGGAAACGAGCAGTACTTC. Translation gives CASSLPGGNEQYF.